This TCR beta chain is drawn from a study of CD8+CD57+ T cells in acquired aplastic anemia. Notes on the study in general: Between the patient and control groups, CD8+ Simpson's diversity did not differ significantly.

By flow cytometry, patients selected for sequencing had shown an expansion of CD8+CD57+ cells. Genomic DNA constituted the template upon which TCR beta VDJ and CDR3 profiling was performed. In TCRdb, the reads were re-called with MiXCR into one record per CDR3 protein. The sample holds tens of thousands of distinct CDR3 sequences, 60% to 80% seen once. Germline CDR1 SEHNR, CDR2 FQNEAQ (reference sequence). This CDR3 has 14 amino acids. The V gene lost 0 bases and the J gene lost 6 bases, with 11 bases spanning the gap. Worth noting for this clonotype: Its antigen is undetermined.

This TCR derives from a human donor with aplastic anemia. The V gene is TRBV7-9, the J gene TRBJ1-2; no definite D call. Material for sequencing was sorted CD4+, CD8+, or CD8+CD57+ T cells (not recorded which) from PBMCs. This CDR3 is CASSLATGNHGYTF. The CDR3 DNA sequence: TGTGCCAGCAGCTTAGCTACGGGGAACCATGGCTACACCTTC.